The next 4 T cell receptor beta chains were all read from a single sample in a study of cytomegalovirus exposure and HLA in healthy donors. The PCR used 60 Vbeta and 13 Jbeta primers. Here immunoSEQ multiplex PCR was the method, and the copy in TCRdb shows in-frame clones only, minus some. The repertoire holds roughly 140,000 clones, with more than 80% as singletons. The sequenced sample consisted of PBMCs. The receptors stem from a middle-aged woman in good health and CMV-seropositive.

The chain has TRBV6-6 and TRBJ2-3; D possibly corresponds to TRBD1 (5 bases). Trimming removed 8 bases from V and 1 base from J, with 7 bases in between. This CDR3 contains 12 residues. Germline CDR1 MNHNY, CDR2 SVGAGI (reference sequence). CDR3 region: CASQQGTDTQYF. DNA of the CDR3: TGTGCCAGCCAACAGGGCACAGATACGCAGTATTTT.

The chain uses TRBV7-9 and TRBJ1-2; D is possibly TRBD1 (5 bases). Germline V gene lookup returns CDR1 SEHNR and CDR2 FQNEAQ (reference sequence). The V gene lost 1 base and the J gene lost 6 bases, with 12 bases spanning the gap. CDR3 length: 14 residues. In nucleotides, the CDR3 is TGTGCCAGCAGCTTAGATGGGGCCCGGGATGGCTACACCTTC. This gives the protein CASSLDGARDGYTF.

The count of this clone is one. V is TRBV7-3 and J is TRBJ2-1, with D possibly being TRBD2 (6 bases). V was shortened by 5 bases and J by 8 bases, with 22 bases between the two germline ends. This CDR3 contains 16 residues. Looked up from germline, CDR1 is SGHTA and CDR2 is FQGTGA. CDR3 sequence: CASSRNPGSIVDEQFF. CDR3 bases: TGTGCCAGCAGCCGAAACCCCGGGAGTATAGTAGATGAGCAGTTCTTC.

This chain uses TRBV4-1 with TRBJ2-3; unclear D gene. The germline V gene has CDR1 MGHRA and CDR2 YSYEKL. Trimming took 1 base from V and 2 from J, leaving 7 bases between them. This CDR3 is built from 14 residues. CDR3 DNA sequence: TGCGCCAGCAGCCAAGGTAGCACCACAGATACGCAGTATTTT. Translation gives CASSQGSTTDTQYF.